These T cell receptor beta chains were read from a single sample in a study of response to subunit inactivated influenza vaccine. One entry per CDR3 protein, called by TCRdb with MiXCR from the RT-PCR reads. In the table there are just over 300,000 distinct CDR3 sequences, 21% of which are singletons. The material sequenced was PBMCs from blood, taken less than 22 months after vaccination. These receptors were collected from a man between 50 and 69 years old who received an inactivated influenza vaccine. CDR3s leave out the opening cysteine and the closing phenylalanine or tryptophan.

v_call	j_call	cdr3_aa
TRBV12-3/TRBV12-4	TRBJ2-6	ASSPLSGANVLT
TRBV25-1	TRBJ1-1	ASSMYGTEAF
TRBV28	TRBJ1-1	ASSLGHRNTEAF
TRBV5-5	TRBJ1-5	ASSPGTIPWPQH
TRBV18	TRBJ2-2	ASSPRGGGLAGGRTGELF
TRBV29-1	TRBJ1-1	SLLNPGQETTEAF
TRBV10-2	TRBJ1-5	ASSEKRITFKDNNQPQH
TRBV7-9	TRBJ1-4	ASSPDRGRNREKLF
TRBV6-6	TRBJ1-2	ASSRGGSGYT
TRBV24-1	TRBJ1-5	ATSGQGANQPQH
TRBV15	TRBJ1-1	ATSPGDMNTEAF
TRBV7-2	TRBJ2-1	ASSPFAGAEQF
TRBV4-1	TRBJ1-6	ASSQEERMHYSPLH
TRBV30	TRBJ1-1	AWTGQVNTEAF
TRBV5-1	TRBJ2-2	ASSWTSNTGELF
TRBV5-1	TRBJ2-1	ASSLGGVYNEQF
TRBV29-1	TRBJ1-3	SVEDLFGGQGNTIY
TRBV5-5	TRBJ2-7	ASSLVATGTLYEQY
TRBV9	TRBJ2-7	ASSVGSRTFNEQY
TRBV5-1	TRBJ1-2	ASSPTAGWGYGYT
TRBV5-1	TRBJ2-7	ASRDTAYEQY
TRBV20-1	TRBJ1-5	SAQTGNQPQH
TRBV6-2/TRBV6-3	TRBJ2-3	ASSYRRGTDTQY
TRBV29-1	TRBJ2-1	SVWDSSGNEQF
TRBV5-1	TRBJ1-2	ASSLGQARANYGYT
TRBV20-1	TRBJ2-5	SAGAVETQY
TRBV10-3	TRBJ2-7	AISESNLGVYEQY
TRBV12-3/TRBV12-4	TRBJ1-5	ASSFAASYSNQPQH
TRBV27	TRBJ1-1	ASSLSSWNTEAF
TRBV12-3/TRBV12-4	TRBJ2-1	ASTYKGQNPPFPYNEQF
TRBV25-1	TRBJ1-1	ASKKGVGQEGENTEAF
TRBV6-1	TRBJ1-5	ASSEARYYRQPQH
TRBV7-8	TRBJ2-7	ASSLGLSYEQY
TRBV20-1	TRBJ1-6	SAGGQGSNSPLH
TRBV28	TRBJ1-2	ASKLTQTYGYT
TRBV5-1	TRBJ1-2	ASSLADRGGYT
TRBV5-5	TRBJ1-6	ASSSMTGGNSPLH
TRBV4-1	TRBJ2-5	ASSRLAAETQY
TRBV5-5	TRBJ1-2	ASSWEQGPGYGYT
TRBV20-1	TRBJ1-1	SARNPGTGGVAEAF
TRBV11-2	TRBJ2-7	ASSLVQYEQY
TRBV29-1	TRBJ1-1	SVEVGATEAF
TRBV7-9	TRBJ1-1	ASSLENSGTGGAF
TRBV7-8	TRBJ2-7	ASSFWGSDEQY
TRBV28	TRBJ1-5	ASRQGQGGQRQH